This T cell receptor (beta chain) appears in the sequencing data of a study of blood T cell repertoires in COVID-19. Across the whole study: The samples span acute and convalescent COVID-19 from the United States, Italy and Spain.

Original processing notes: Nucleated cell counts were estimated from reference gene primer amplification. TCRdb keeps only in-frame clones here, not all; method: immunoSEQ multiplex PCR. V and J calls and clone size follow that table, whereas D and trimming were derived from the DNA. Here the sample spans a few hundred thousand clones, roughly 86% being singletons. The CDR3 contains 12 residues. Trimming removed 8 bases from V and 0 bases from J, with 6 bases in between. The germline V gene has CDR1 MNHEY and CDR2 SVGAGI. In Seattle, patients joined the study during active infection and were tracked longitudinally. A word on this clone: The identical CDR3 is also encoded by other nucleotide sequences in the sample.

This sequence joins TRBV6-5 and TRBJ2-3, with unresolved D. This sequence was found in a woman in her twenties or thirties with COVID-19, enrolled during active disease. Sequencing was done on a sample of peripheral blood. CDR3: CASRSSTDTQYF. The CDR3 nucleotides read TGTGCCAGCCGGTCGAGCACAGATACGCAGTATTTT.